These T cell receptor beta chains were read from a single sample in a study of siplizumab effects on memory and regulatory T cells. The method was immunoSEQ multiplex PCR; TCRdb's version includes in-frame clones alone and lacks a portion of them. The sample has 65,000 to 70,000 clones; 80% to 90% are singletons. Sequenced input: Tregs sorted from blood. Every receptor here comes from a human donor in good health. Both conserved end residues are part of each CDR3. Each record gives: V gene, J gene, D gene, clone size, CDR3 protein, CDR3 DNA. A D gene is named only where the DNA matches it firmly. Clone size is stated in some rows and not others, as once, few, many or a class when expanded.

V: TRBV5-1
J: TRBJ2-7
D: TRBD1
size: .
CDR3: CASSLAGQGGPYEQYF
DNA: TGCGCCAGCAGCTTGGCCGGACAGGGGGGACCCTACGAGCAGTACTTC

V: TRBV5-8
J: TRBJ1-2
D: .
size: .
CDR3: CASSLDTARNYGYTF
DNA: TGTGCCAGCAGCTTGGATACGGCGAGGAACTATGGCTACACCTTC

V: TRBV5-6
J: TRBJ1-4
D: TRBD1
size: .
CDR3: CASSLEAGGEKLFF
DNA: TGTGCCAGCAGCTTGGAGGCAGGGGGTGAAAAACTGTTTTTT

V: TRBV28
J: TRBJ1-3
D: .
size: .
CDR3: CASSPLLGSGNTIYF
DNA: TGTGCCAGCAGTCCCCTTTTGGGCTCTGGAAACACCATATATTTT

V: TRBV5-1
J: TRBJ2-1
D: .
size: .
CDR3: CASMFQNEQFF
DNA: TGCGCCAGCATGTTCCAGAATGAGCAGTTCTTC

V: TRBV7-3
J: TRBJ2-7
D: .
size: .
CDR3: CASSYGTAIYEQYF
DNA: TGTGCCAGCAGCTACGGGACGGCAATCTACGAGCAGTACTTC

V: TRBV6-6
J: TRBJ2-6
D: .
size: .
CDR3: CASSEGSGANVLTF
DNA: TGTGCCAGCAGTGAGGGTTCTGGGGCCAACGTCCTGACTTTC

V: TRBV7-3
J: TRBJ2-6
D: .
size: .
CDR3: CASSLMVWVTGANVLTF
DNA: TGTGCCAGCAGCTTAATGGTATGGGTAACTGGGGCCAACGTCCTGACTTTC

V: TRBV28
J: TRBJ2-7
D: TRBD1
size: .
CDR3: CASSTDRGHVYEQYF
DNA: TGTGCCAGCAGTACTGACAGGGGGCATGTCTACGAGCAGTACTTC

V: TRBV28
J: TRBJ1-3
D: .
size: .
CDR3: CASSAWAGNTIYF
DNA: TGTGCCAGCAGTGCCTGGGCTGGAAACACCATATATTTT

V: TRBV16
J: TRBJ2-3
D: .
size: .
CDR3: CASSQSRGTGADTQYF
DNA: TGTGCCAGCAGCCAATCGAGGGGGACGGGGGCAGATACGCAGTATTTT

V: TRBV7-9
J: TRBJ1-1
D: .
size: .
CDR3: CASSSRMMMNTEAFF
DNA: TGTGCCAGCAGCTCCAGAATGATGATGAACACTGAAGCTTTCTTT

V: TRBV7-8
J: TRBJ2-3
D: TRBD2
size: .
CDR3: CASSLTPGLAGVAQYF
DNA: TGTGCCAGCAGCTTAACGCCGGGACTAGCGGGAGTGGCGCAGTATTTT

V: TRBV19
J: TRBJ2-7
D: .
size: .
CDR3: CASSIGGQSSYEQYF
DNA: TGTGCCAGTAGTATAGGTGGACAGAGCTCCTACGAGCAGTACTTC

V: TRBV18
J: TRBJ2-7
D: .
size: .
CDR3: CASSPTSYEQYF
DNA: TGTGCCAGCTCACCGACCTCCTACGAGCAGTACTTC

V: TRBV30
J: TRBJ2-5
D: TRBD2
size: .
CDR3: CAWNRREGGETQYF
DNA: TGTGCCTGGAACCGGCGGGAGGGGGGGGAGACCCAGTACTTC

V: TRBV2
J: TRBJ1-5
D: .
size: .
CDR3: CASSHDRDQPQHF
DNA: TGTGCCAGCAGTCATGACAGAGATCAGCCCCAGCATTTT

V: TRBV19
J: TRBJ1-4
D: .
size: .
CDR3: CASSMGKLFF
DNA: TGTGCCAGTAGTATGGGAAAACTGTTTTTT

V: TRBV5-1
J: TRBJ2-1
D: .
size: .
CDR3: CASSATTRRPYNEQFF
DNA: TGCGCCAGCAGCGCCACGACTAGAAGGCCCTACAATGAGCAGTTCTTC

V: TRBV18
J: TRBJ1-2
D: .
size: .
CDR3: CASSSGGYYGYTF
DNA: TGTGCCAGCTCGAGTGGGGGGTACTATGGCTACACCTTC

V: TRBV4-1
J: TRBJ2-1
D: TRBD2
size: .
CDR3: CASSQRVVAGVNEQFF
DNA: TGCGCCAGCAGCCAAAGAGTGGTAGCGGGAGTCAATGAGCAGTTCTTC

V: TRBV28
J: TRBJ2-1
D: .
size: .
CDR3: CASSQKFHEQFF
DNA: TGTGCCAGCAGCCAGAAATTCCATGAGCAGTTCTTC

V: TRBV28
J: TRBJ2-2
D: .
size: .
CDR3: CASSSWGSFTGELFF
DNA: TGTGCCAGCAGTTCCTGGGGCTCGTTCACCGGGGAGCTGTTTTTT

V: TRBV25-1
J: TRBJ2-2
D: .
size: few
CDR3: CASIGPLNTGELFF
DNA: TGTGCCAGCATTGGACCGTTGAACACCGGGGAGCTGTTTTTT

V: TRBV7-6
J: TRBJ2-2
D: .
size: .
CDR3: CASSLYSGNTGELFF
DNA: TGTGCCAGCAGCCTTTATAGCGGGAACACCGGGGAGCTGTTTTTT

V: TRBV18
J: TRBJ1-6
D: TRBD1
size: few
CDR3: CASSPGTANSPLHF
DNA: TGTGCCAGCTCACCCGGGACAGCTAATTCACCCCTCCACTTT

V: TRBV11-1
J: TRBJ1-4
D: TRBD1
size: once
CDR3: CASSTDGAGGAKLFF
DNA: TGTGCCAGCAGCACCGATGGGGCAGGGGGTGCAAAACTGTTTTTT